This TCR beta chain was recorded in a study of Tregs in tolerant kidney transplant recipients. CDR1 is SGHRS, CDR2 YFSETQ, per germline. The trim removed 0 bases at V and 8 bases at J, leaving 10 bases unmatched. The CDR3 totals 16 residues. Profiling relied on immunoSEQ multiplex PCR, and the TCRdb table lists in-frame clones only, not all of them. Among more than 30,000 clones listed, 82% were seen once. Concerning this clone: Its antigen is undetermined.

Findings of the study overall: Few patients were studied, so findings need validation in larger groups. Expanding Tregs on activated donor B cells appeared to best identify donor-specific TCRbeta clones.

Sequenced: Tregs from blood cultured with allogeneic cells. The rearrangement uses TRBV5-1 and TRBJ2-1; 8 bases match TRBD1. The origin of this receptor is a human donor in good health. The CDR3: CASSLAGGRGRDEQFF. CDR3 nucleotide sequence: TGCGCCAGCAGCTTGGCCGGTGGCAGGGGGCGGGATGAGCAGTTCTTC.